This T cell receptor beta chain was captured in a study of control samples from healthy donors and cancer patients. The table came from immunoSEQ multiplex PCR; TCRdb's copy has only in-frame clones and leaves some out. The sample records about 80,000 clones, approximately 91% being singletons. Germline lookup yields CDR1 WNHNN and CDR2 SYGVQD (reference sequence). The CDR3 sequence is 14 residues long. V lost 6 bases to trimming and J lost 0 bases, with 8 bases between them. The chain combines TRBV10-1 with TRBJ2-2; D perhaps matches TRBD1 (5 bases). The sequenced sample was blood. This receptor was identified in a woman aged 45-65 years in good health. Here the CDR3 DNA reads TGCGCCAGCAGCGACAGCGCGAACACCGGGGAGCTGTTTTTT. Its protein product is CASSDSANTGELFF.